This T cell receptor beta chain was recorded in a study of glioma-infiltrating T cells after dendritic cell vaccination. Background on the study: Treatment, given 2003 to 2012, was autologous tumor lysate-pulsed dendritic cell vaccination.

The repertoire was sequenced with immunoSEQ multiplex PCR; TCRdb's copy has only in-frame clones and lacks some. The table includes approximately 99,000 clones, around 80% detected once. This clone was picked up a small number of times. V shed 4 bases and J 10 bases; nucleotides not matched to a gene: 6. This CDR3 contains 14 residues. Germline assignment: CDR1 MNHEY and CDR2 SVGAGI. This sample's time point: after dendritic cell vaccination, including at tumor progression/relapse. The genes are TRBV6-5 and TRBJ2-1; 11 nucleotides agree with TRBD2. The material was blood, obtained after dendritic cell vaccination. The source of this sequence is a human donor with glioblastoma. The CDR3 protein is CASSLALAGVEQFF. The CDR3 nucleotides read TGTGCCAGCAGTTTGGCACTAGCGGGAGTGGAGCAGTTCTTC.